This TCR beta chain stems from a study of CD8 T cells in ankylosing spondylitis. Whole-study findings and limits: Within matched ankylosing spondylitis synovial fluid, disease-linked clones were reportedly significantly enriched. Seemingly distinctive of ankylosing spondylitis blood was a TCR beta motif formed by eight highly homologous variants.

The CDR3 extends over 15 amino acids. Germline V lookup: CDR1 SGHRS, CDR2 YFSETQ. Losses at the gene ends were 4 bases for V and 4 bases for J; bases not matched to a gene: 10. TCRdb re-derived calls from the 5' RACE reads in MiXCR, one entry per CDR3 protein. The sample shows around 440,000 distinct CDR3 sequences, approximately 17% of them seen only once. This clonotype was seen at least ten times. Its specificity is not known. This TCR was sampled from a male donor with ankylosing spondylitis. The specimen was blood, either unsorted or a sorted T cell fraction (not recorded which). The genes are TRBV5-1 and TRBJ1-1; 7 bases agree with TRBD1. CDR3 sequence: CASSKRQGEGTEAFF. Written as DNA, the CDR3 is TGCGCCAGCAGCAAACGACAGGGTGAGGGCACTGAAGCTTTCTTT.